This TCR beta chain comes out of a study of CD8 T cells in Susac syndrome. Remarks on this clonotype: Its antigen is not known.

V trimming: 3 bases; J trimming: 1 base; junction bases outside the gene matches: 7. The length of the CDR3 is 16 residues. Germline V gene lookup returns CDR1 KGHSH and CDR2 LQKENI. RNA amounts of about 0.45 to 1 ug underwent reverse transcription with random hexamers. TCRdb redid the calling of the immunoSEQ multiplex PCR reads with MiXCR, one entry per CDR3 protein. The top ten clones hold 0.065% to 0.095% of a sample with about 150,000 distinct CDR3 sequences, approximately 96% of them seen once. Sequencing of TCR beta, carried out with a high-throughput approach, was applied to CD8+ and CD4+ T cells from the blood. Diagnostic criteria defined recently for definite or probable disease were met by the Susac syndrome patients. FACS was used to enrich TEMRA cells, whereas the CD8+ and CD4+ T cells were obtained by negative isolation. Notes on the study in general: Clonal expansion was not observed in the Susac syndrome CD4+ T cell repertoires.

The clonotype comes from a human donor with Susac syndrome. The chain recombines TRBV18 with TRBJ1-1; 8 nucleotides match TRBD1. Sequences were obtained from CD4+ T cells from PBMCs. CDR3 nucleotide sequence: TGTGCCAGCTCACCCCGGACAGGGCGAACGAACACTGAAGCTTTCTTT. Translated: CASSPRTGRTNTEAFF.